This T cell receptor (beta chain) was captured by sequencing in a study of blood T cell repertoires in COVID-19. Overall study context: COVID-19 samples from acute and convalescent phases originated in the United States, Italy and Spain. T cells, B-cell-depleted T cells, or PBMCs supplied cDNA or gDNA.

This CDR3 contains 16 residues. CDR1 WSHSY and CDR2 SAAADI come from the germline V gene. Trimming cost V 3 bases and J 5 bases, with 19 bases left between them. Original processing notes: Estimation of nucleated cell counts was performed using reference gene primer amplification. Sequencing used immunoSEQ multiplex PCR; TCRdb keeps in-frame clones, though not all of them. The DNA gave D and trimming, while V, J and clone size come from that table. Among about 56,000 clones listed, roughly 90% were seen once. Sequenced input: peripheral blood. This chain links TRBV10-2 with TRBJ1-1; D is possibly TRBD1 (6 bases). The clonotype was recovered from a human donor in a cohort sampled during active COVID-19. CDR3 loop: CASSDRVFAQGTEAFF. The CDR3 DNA reads as TGCGCCAGCAGTGACAGGGTTTTTGCCCAGGGGACTGAAGCTTTCTTT.